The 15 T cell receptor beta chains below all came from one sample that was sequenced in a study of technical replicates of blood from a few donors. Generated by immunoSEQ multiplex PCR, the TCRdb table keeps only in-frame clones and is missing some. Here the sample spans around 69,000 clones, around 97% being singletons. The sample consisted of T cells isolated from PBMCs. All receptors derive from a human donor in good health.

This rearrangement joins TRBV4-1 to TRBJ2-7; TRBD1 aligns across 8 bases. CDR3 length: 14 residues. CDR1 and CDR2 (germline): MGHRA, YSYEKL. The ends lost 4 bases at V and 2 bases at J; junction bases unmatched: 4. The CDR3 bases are TGCGCCAGCAGCCGACCGGGACAGGCCTACGAGCAGTACTTC. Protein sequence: CASSRPGQAYEQYF.

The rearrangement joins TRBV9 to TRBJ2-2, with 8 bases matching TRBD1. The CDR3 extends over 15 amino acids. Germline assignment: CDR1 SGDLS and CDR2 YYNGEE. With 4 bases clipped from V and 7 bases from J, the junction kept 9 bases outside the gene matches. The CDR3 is CASSLSDRVSGELFF. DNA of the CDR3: TGTGCCAGCAGCCTATCGGACAGGGTTAGCGGGGAGCTGTTTTTT.

CDR3 loop: CASISQGGYTF. CDR3 nucleotide sequence: TGTGCCAGCATCTCCCAGGGCGGCTACACCTTC. The gene calls are TRBV7-9 and TRBJ1-2, with D tentatively TRBD1 (5 bases). V was cut by 7 bases and J by 8 bases, with 11 bases left in between. The CDR3 has 11 residues. Germline loops: CDR1 SEHNR, CDR2 FQNEAQ (reference sequence).

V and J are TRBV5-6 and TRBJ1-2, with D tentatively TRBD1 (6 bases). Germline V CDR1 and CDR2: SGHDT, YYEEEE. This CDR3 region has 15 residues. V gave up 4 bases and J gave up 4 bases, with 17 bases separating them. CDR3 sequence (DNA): TGTGCCAGCAGCCGGTCCCGGACAGTTTCCTATGGCTACACCTTC. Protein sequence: CASSRSRTVSYGYTF.

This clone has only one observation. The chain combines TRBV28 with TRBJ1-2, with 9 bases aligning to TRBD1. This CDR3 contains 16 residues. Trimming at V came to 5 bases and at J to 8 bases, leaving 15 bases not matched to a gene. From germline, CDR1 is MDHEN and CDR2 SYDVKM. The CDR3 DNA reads TGTGCCAGCAGTCCTAAGACAGGGGGATTTATGAGAGGCTACACCTTC. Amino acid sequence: CASSPKTGGFMRGYTF.

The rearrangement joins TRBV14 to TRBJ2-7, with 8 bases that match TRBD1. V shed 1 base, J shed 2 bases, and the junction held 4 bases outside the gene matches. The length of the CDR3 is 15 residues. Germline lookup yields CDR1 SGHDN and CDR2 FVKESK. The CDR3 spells CASSQGQGSAYEQYF. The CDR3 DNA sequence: TGTGCCAGCAGCCAAGGACAGGGGAGCGCCTACGAGCAGTACTTC.

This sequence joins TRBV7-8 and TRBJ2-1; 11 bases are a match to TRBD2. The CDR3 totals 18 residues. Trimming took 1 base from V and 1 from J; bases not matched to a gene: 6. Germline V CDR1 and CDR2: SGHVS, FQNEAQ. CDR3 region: CASSLVSGGASSYNEQFF. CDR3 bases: TGTGCCAGCAGCTTAGTTAGCGGGGGGGCTTCATCCTACAATGAGCAGTTCTTC. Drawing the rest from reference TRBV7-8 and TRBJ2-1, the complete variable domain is GAGVSQSPRYKVAKRGQDVALRCDPISGHVSLFWYQQALGQGPEFLTYFQNEAQLDKSGLPSDRFFAERPEGSVSTLKIQRTQQEDSAVYLCASSLVSGGASSYNEQFFGPGTRLTVL.

CDR3 bases: TGTGCCAGCAGCCACGGAGCGGGGTACACAGATACGCAGTATTTT. It translates to CASSHGAGYTDTQYF. This chain joins TRBV14 and TRBJ2-3; 7 bases line up with TRBD2. With 3 bases clipped from V and 2 bases from J, the junction kept 5 bases outside the gene matches. Germline lookup yields CDR1 SGHDN and CDR2 FVKESK. The CDR3 runs to 15 residues.

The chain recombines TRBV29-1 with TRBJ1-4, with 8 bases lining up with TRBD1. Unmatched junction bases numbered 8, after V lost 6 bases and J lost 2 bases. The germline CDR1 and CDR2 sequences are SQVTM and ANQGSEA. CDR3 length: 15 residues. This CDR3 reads CSVGGQGLTNEKLFF. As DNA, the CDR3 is TGCAGCGTAGGCGGACAGGGTCTCACTAATGAAAAACTGTTTTTT.

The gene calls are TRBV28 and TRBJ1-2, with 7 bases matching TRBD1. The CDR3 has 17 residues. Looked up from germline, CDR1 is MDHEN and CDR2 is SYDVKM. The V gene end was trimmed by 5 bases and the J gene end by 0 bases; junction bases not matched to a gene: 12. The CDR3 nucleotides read TGTGCCAGCAGTCTCAACAGGGGTCGGACTACTAACTATGGCTACACCTTC. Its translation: CASSLNRGRTTNYGYTF.

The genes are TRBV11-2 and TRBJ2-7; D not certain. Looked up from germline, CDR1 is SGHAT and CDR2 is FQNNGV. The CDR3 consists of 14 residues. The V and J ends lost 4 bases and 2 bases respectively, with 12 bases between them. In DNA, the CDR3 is TGTGCCAGCAGCTCCCTGGCAGGTACCTACGAGCAGTACTTC. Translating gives CASSSLAGTYEQYF.

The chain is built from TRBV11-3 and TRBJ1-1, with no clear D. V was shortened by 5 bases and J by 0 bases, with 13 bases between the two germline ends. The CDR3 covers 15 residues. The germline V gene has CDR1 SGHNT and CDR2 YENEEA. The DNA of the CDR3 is TGTGCCAGCAGCCCGCCCGGGAGTCTGAACACTGAAGCTTTCTTT. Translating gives CASSPPGSLNTEAFF.

The DNA for the CDR3 is TGTGCCACAGACAATGAGCAGTTCTTC. This translates into CATDNEQFF. The rearrangement links TRBV10-3 to TRBJ2-1, with unresolved D. The V gene's germline CDR1 is ENHRY and CDR2 SYGVKD. The CDR3 length is 9 residues. Trimming took 10 bases from V and 5 from J, leaving 3 bases between them.

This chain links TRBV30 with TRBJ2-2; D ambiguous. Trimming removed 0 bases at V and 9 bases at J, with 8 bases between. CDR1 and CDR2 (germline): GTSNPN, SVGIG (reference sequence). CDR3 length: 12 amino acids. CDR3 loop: CAWSVRSRELFF. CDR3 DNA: TGTGCCTGGAGTGTACGGTCTCGGGAGCTGTTTTTT.

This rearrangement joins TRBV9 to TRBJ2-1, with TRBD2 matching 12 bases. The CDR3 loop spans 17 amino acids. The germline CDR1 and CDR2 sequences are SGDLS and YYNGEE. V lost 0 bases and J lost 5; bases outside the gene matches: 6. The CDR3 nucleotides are TGTGCCAGCAGCGTAGGGTCTAGCGGGGGGGTAAACAATGAGCAGTTCTTC. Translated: CASSVGSSGGVNNEQFF.